This note documents a single T cell receptor beta chain sequence. The data are from a study of T cell responses to AZD1222 COVID-19 vaccine. Trimming took off 4 bases at V and 2 bases at J, with 11 bases between the two ends. This CDR3 contains 14 residues. Germline-derived CDR1 and CDR2 are SGHRS and YFSETQ. The table came from immunoSEQ multiplex PCR; TCRdb's copy has only in-frame clones and leaves some out. Seen here are more than 85,000 clones, roughly 83% observed once, and the top ten hold 12% to 15%. The sample here was peripheral blood, taken 28 days after the second AZD1222 dose. The chain uses TRBV5-1 and TRBJ2-3, with D hard to call. This TCR came from an adult who received the AZD1222 COVID-19 vaccine. CDR3: CASSPQPHTDTQYF. The CDR3, as DNA: TGCGCCAGCAGCCCCCAACCACACACAGATACGCAGTATTTT.